Here is one T cell receptor (beta chain) with its context. What it recognizes is unknown. V shed 4 bases and J shed 3 bases, with 1 base lying between them. The length of the CDR3 is 11 residues. The germline V gene has CDR1 SNHLY and CDR2 FYNNEI. The donors were members of the approximately 130-subject validation cohort (separate from the roughly 670-subject first cohort). This sample is drawn from a study of cytomegalovirus exposure and HLA in healthy donors. The assay was immunoSEQ multiplex PCR, and TCRdb's table has in-frame clones only and misses some. The sample records 200,000 to 300,000 clones, about 90% being singletons. General study findings and limits: Generally TCR sequences proved uncommon, though certain public TCRs appeared in numerous donors. Subsequent analysis showed first-cohort TCR clusters tending to co-occur in more than 95 validation repertoires.

Sequenced: PBMCs. This sequence was found in a young man in good health and CMV-seropositive. The chain recombines TRBV2 with TRBJ2-1; no reliable D call. CDR3 sequence reads: CASSVYNEQFF. CDR3 nucleotide sequence: TGTGCCAGCAGTGTCTACAATGAGCAGTTCTTC. The variable domain in full, with the rest retrieved from reference TRBV2 and TRBJ2-1, is EPEVTQTPSHQVTQMGQEVILRCVPISNHLYFYWYRQILGQKVEFLVSFYNNEISEKSEIFDDQFSVERPDGSNFTLKIRSTKLEDSAMYFCASSVYNEQFFGPGTRLTVL.